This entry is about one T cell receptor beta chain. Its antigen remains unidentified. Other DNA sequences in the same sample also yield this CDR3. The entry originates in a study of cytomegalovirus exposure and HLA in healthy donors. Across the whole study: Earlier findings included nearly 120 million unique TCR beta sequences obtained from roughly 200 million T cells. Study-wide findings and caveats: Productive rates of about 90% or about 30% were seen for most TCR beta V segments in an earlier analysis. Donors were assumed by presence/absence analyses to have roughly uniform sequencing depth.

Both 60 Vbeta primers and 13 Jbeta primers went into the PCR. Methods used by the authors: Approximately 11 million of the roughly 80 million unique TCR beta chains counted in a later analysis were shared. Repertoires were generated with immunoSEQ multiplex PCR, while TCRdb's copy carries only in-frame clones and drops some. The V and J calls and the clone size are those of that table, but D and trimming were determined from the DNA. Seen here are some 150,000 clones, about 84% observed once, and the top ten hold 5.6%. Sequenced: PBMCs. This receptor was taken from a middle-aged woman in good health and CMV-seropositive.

CDR3 bases: TGTGCCAGCAGGAGGACAGGGAACACCGGGGAGCTGTTTTTT. The encoded protein is CASRRTGNTGELFF. V and J are TRBV27 and TRBJ2-2, with TRBD1 identical over 7 bases. The trim removed 6 bases at V and 1 base at J, leaving 2 bases unmatched. The CDR3 covers 14 residues. CDR1 and CDR2 (germline): MNHEY, SMNVEV (reference sequence).